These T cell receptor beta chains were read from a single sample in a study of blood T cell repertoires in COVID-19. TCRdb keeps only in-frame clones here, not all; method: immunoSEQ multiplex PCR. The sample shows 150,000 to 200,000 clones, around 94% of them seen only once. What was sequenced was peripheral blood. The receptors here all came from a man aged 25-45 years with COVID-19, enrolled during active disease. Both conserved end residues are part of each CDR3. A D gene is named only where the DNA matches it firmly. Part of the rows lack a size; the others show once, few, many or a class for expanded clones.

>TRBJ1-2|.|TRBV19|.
TGTGCCAGTACGGGAAGGGCCCGCTTCGGCTACACCTTC
CASTGRARFGYTF
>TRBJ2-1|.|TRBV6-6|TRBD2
TGTGCCAGCACTCTAGCAGGGAGGGACAATGAGCAGTTCTTC
CASTLAGRDNEQFF
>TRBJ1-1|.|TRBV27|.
TGTGCCAGCAGTTTCAGACAGTTGAACACTGAAGCTTTCTTT
CASSFRQLNTEAFF
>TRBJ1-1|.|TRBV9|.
TGTGCCAGCAGCGTAGAGATAGGGGGAGGGACTAGGACTGAAGCTTTCTTT
CASSVEIGGGTRTEAFF
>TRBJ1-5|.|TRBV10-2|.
TGCGCCAGCAGCCCCACGACAGGTAGCAATCAGCCCCAGCATTTT
CASSPTTGSNQPQHF
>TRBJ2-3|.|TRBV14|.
TGTGCCAGCAGCCAAGACGGGGGGCCCAGCACAGATACGCAGTATTTT
CASSQDGGPSTDTQYF
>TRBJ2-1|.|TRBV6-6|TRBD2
TGTGCCAGCAGTCCCGGCCGGACTAGCGGGGGTTACAATGAGCAGTTCTTC
CASSPGRTSGGYNEQFF
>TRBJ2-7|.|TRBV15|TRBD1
TGTGCCACCAGCGGGGGACAGGGAGAGTACGAGCAGTACTTC
CATSGGQGEYEQYF
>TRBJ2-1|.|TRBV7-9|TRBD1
TGTGCCAGCAGCTCCATACGACAGGGGGCATACAATGAGCAGTTCTTC
CASSSIRQGAYNEQFF
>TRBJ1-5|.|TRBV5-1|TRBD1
TGCACCCCCGGGACAGGGCCGCGGCTTAGCAATCAGCCCCAGCATTTT
CTPGTGPRLSNQPQHF
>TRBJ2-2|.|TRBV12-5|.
TGTGCTAGTGGCCGTACAGGAGCCTCGAACACCGGGGAGCTGTTTTTT
CASGRTGASNTGELFF
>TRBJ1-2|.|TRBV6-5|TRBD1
TGTGCCAGCAGCCTACCTGACAGGGGGAATGGCTACACCTTC
CASSLPDRGNGYTF
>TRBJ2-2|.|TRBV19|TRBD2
TGTGCCAGTAGTATAAACGGTCTAGGAGGGACTAGGGAGCTGTTTTTT
CASSINGLGGTRELFF
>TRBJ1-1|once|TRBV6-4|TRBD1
TGTGCCAGCGGACAGGATTGGAACACTGAAGCTTTCTTT
CASGQDWNTEAFF
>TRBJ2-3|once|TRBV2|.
TGTGCCAGCAGGGGCGTGGGGTCGGGGGGCACAGATACGCAGTATTTT
CASRGVGSGGTDTQYF
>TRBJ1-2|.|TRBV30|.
TGTGCCTGGAGTAAGACAGTTGGCTACACCTTC
CAWSKTVGYTF
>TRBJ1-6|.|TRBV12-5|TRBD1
TGTGCTAGTCCTTCGGTAGGTGGACAGGGTGGGAAAAGATATAATTCACCCCTCCACTTT
CASPSVGGQGGKRYNSPLHF
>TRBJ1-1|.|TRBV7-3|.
TGTGCCAGCAGCTTATGGGCAGACACTGAAGCTTTCTTT
CASSLWADTEAFF
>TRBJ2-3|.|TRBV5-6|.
TGTGCCAGCAGCAATTACAGGGAAAGCACAGATACGCAGTATTTT
CASSNYRESTDTQYF
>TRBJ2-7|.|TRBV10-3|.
TGTGCCATCAGTGATGACCGAGCGAAGTACGAGCAGTACTTC
CAISDDRAKYEQYF
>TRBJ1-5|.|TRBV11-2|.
TGTGCCAGCAGTCCCGACACTCTACCAGGGAGGGCAGGTCAGCCCCAGCATTTT
CASSPDTLPGRAGQPQHF
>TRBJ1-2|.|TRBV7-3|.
TGTGCCAGCAGCCCTGGACAGAACTATGGCTACACCTTC
CASSPGQNYGYTF